The 4 T cell receptor beta chains reported below all come from one sample, sequenced in a study of response to subunit inactivated influenza vaccine. Using its own MiXCR run on the RT-PCR reads, TCRdb lists one record per CDR3 protein. The sample lists about 800,000 distinct CDR3 sequences; less than 25% were seen once. This specimen consisted of PBMCs from blood, obtained 5 days after vaccination. These receptors came from a man between 50 and 59 years old who received an inactivated influenza vaccine.

This clonotype has more than one count but fewer than ten. The J gene is TRBJ1-1, the V gene TRBV7-9; 7 nucleotides match TRBD1. With V trimmed by 2 bases and J by 4 bases, 13 bases remained unmatched. CDR1 SEHNR and CDR2 FQNEAQ come from the germline V gene (reference sequence). This CDR3 spans 17 amino acids. This chain's CDR3 is CASSLSPVQGKGTEAFF. CDR3 nucleotide sequence: TGTGCCAGCAGCTTAAGTCCGGTACAGGGGAAAGGCACTGAAGCTTTCTTT. Looking up the rest from reference TRBV7-9 and TRBJ1-1 gives the full variable domain: DTGVSQNPRHKITKRGQNVTFRCDPISEHNRLYWYRQTLGQGPEFLTYFQNEAQLEKSRLLSDRFSAERPKGSFSTLEIQRTEQGDSAMYLCASSLSPVQGKGTEAFFGQGTRLTVV.

This clonotype came up many times. This rearrangement joins TRBV7-7 to TRBJ2-3; D is unresolved. Germline CDR1 and CDR2: SSHAT and FNYEAQ (reference sequence). V was clipped by 5 bases and J by 1 base, with 13 bases between them. The CDR3 is 15 residues long. This CDR3 is CASSPGLEGTDTQYF. The CDR3 region has the DNA TGTGCCAGCAGCCCCGGGCTAGAGGGCACAGATACGCAGTATTTT.

This clonotype was picked up a small number of times. This rearrangement joins TRBV10-3 to TRBJ2-7; the D is unclear. Per germline, CDR1 ENHRY and CDR2 SYGVKD. Trimming cost V 2 bases and J 4 bases, with 9 bases left between them. The CDR3 sequence is 13 residues long. The CDR3 DNA reads as TGTGCCATCAGTGAGGATGTCGGTTACGAGCAGTACTTC. Translation gives CAISEDVGYEQYF.

The rearrangement links TRBV6-1 to TRBJ2-1; TRBD2 matches at 11 bases. Germline loops: CDR1 MNHNS, CDR2 SASEGT. The CDR3 loop spans 16 amino acids. J lost 4 bases, V lost 5 bases, and 7 bases had no gene match. Here the CDR3 DNA reads TGTGCCAGCAGTACAAGACTAGCGGGGAGTTACAATGAGCAGTTCTTC. This codes for CASSTRLAGSYNEQFF.